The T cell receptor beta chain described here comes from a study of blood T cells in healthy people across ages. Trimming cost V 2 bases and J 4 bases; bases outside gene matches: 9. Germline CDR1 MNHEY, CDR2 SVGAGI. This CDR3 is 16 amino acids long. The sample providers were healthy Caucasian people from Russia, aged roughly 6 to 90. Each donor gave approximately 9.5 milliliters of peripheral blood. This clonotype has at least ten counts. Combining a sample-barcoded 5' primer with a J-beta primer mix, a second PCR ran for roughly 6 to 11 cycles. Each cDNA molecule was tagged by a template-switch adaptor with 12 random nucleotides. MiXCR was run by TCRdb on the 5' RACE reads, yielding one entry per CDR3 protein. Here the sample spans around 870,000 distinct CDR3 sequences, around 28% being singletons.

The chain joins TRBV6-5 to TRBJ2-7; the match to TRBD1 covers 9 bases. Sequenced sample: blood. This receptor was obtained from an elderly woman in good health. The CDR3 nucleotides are TGTGCCAGCAGTTACAGTCCCGGGACAGGGACTTACGAGCAGTACTTC. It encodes CASSYSPGTGTYEQYF.